Below, 23 T cell receptor beta chains from the same sample are listed, as sequenced in a study of vaccination and CD4 T cells after COVID-19. Their antigens remain unidentified. Treatment specified: roughly ten-day PBMC culture with coronavirus spike peptide pools or control peptides (ViraFEST assay). Gathering of the CD4+ T cells, from the unexposed donor, took place before the COVID-19 pandemic (2011-2018). The Oncomine TCR Beta short-read assay generated sequence data from the DNA of cultured CD4+ T cells. Extraction of genomic DNA was performed on cultured CD4+ T cells. MiXCR, applied by TCRdb to the PCR reads, yields one record per CDR3 protein. Here the sample spans about 9,500 distinct CDR3 sequences, approximately 30% being singletons. The source material was CD4+ T cells from blood, cultured in vitro. Receptor source: a human donor in good health.

The chain is built from TRBV27 and TRBJ2-1; D remains unclear. Per the germline V gene, CDR1 is MNHEY and CDR2 is SMNVEV (reference sequence). With 7 bases removed from V and 9 bases from J, the gap between germline ends came to 13 bases. CDR3 length equals 12 residues. In DNA, the CDR3 is TGTGCCAGCATGGGAATCAAAGGTGAGCAGTTCTTC. As protein: CASMGIKGEQFF.

There are a few counts of this clonotype. This chain connects TRBV7-3 to TRBJ2-5, with a tentative D call TRBD2 (7 bases). Trimming took 4 bases from V and 5 from J, leaving 17 bases between them. Germline CDR1 reads SGHTA; CDR2 reads FQGTGA. The CDR3 totals 15 residues. In nucleotides, the CDR3 is TGTGCCAGCAGCTCCTACTGGGGGGGCAGTGAGACCCAGTACTTC. This encodes CASSSYWGGSETQYF.

This clonotype was counted only a few times. This chain connects TRBV7-3 to TRBJ1-6; D is perhaps TRBD1 (5 bases). Trimming took off 0 bases at V and 9 bases at J, with 12 bases between the two ends. This CDR3 region has 15 residues. Germline V gene sequence: CDR1 SGHTA, CDR2 FQGTGA. CDR3 sequence reads: CASSLTGGWGSPLHF. CDR3 nucleotide sequence: TGTGCCAGCAGCTTAACGGGGGGGTGGGGTTCACCCCTCCACTTT.

The rearrangement joins TRBV29-1 to TRBJ1-1; D not certain. The CDR3 is 13 residues long. Germline V gene sequence: CDR1 SQVTM, CDR2 ANQGSEA. CDR3 nucleotide sequence: TGCACCACTCAAGGACCCATGAACACTGAAGCTTTCTTT. Translated, it gives CTTQGPMNTEAFF. Variable domain in full (rest from reference TRBV29-1 and TRBJ1-1): SAVISQKPSRDICQRGTSLTIQCQVDSQVTMMFWYRQQPGQSLTLIATANQGSEATYESGFVIDKFPISRPNLTFSTLTVSNMSPEDSSIYLCTTQGPMNTEAFFGQGTRLTVV.

This clonotype was recorded only once. V is TRBV6-1 and J is TRBJ2-7; D perhaps matches TRBD2 (5 bases). V lost 6 bases, J lost 4 bases, and 22 bases lay in between. Germline CDR1 MNHNS, CDR2 SASEGT. CDR3 size: 16 residues. Here the CDR3 DNA reads TGTGCCAGCAGACCCGAACTAGTCCCCCCAGTGTACGAGCAGTACTTC. Residues: CASRPELVPPVYEQYF.

A few counts support this clonotype. The chain has TRBV20-1 and TRBJ1-5; TRBD1 matches 7 bases. Trimming removed 2 bases from V and 5 bases from J; junction bases left unmatched: 9. This CDR3 has 15 residues. The germline V gene encodes CDR1 DFQATT and CDR2 SNEGSKA (reference sequence). The CDR3 reads CSARPSGTVDQPQHF. The DNA for the CDR3 is TGCAGTGCTAGACCGTCCGGGACAGTAGATCAGCCCCAGCATTTT.

The V gene is TRBV5-1, the J gene TRBJ2-1, with 13 bases that match TRBD2. Trimming cost V 4 bases and J 8 bases; bases outside gene matches: 9. The CDR3 extends over 16 amino acids. Germline CDR1 SGHRS, CDR2 YFSETQ. CDR3 bases: TGCGCCAGCAGCCTAGGACTAGCGGGAGCCCCCCATGAGCAGTTCTTC. Amino acids: CASSLGLAGAPHEQFF.

V and J are TRBV5-1 and TRBJ2-7; D is possibly TRBD1 (5 bases). The CDR3 has 14 residues. In germline, CDR1 is SGHRS, CDR2 YFSETQ. V was pared by 0 bases and J by 1 base, with 8 bases between. The CDR3 loop reads CASSLDAGSYEQYF. Here the CDR3 DNA reads TGCGCCAGCAGCTTGGACGCAGGGTCCTACGAGCAGTACTTC. Full variable domain (remainder filled in from reference TRBV5-1 and TRBJ2-7): KAGVTQTPRYLIKTRGQQVTLSCSPISGHRSVSWYQQTPGQGLQFLFEYFSETQRNKGNFPGRFSGRQFSNSRSEMNVSTLELGDSALYLCASSLDAGSYEQYFGPGTRLTVT.

This rearrangement joins TRBV20-1 to TRBJ1-1, with D maybe TRBD1 (6 bases). The germline V and J ends were trimmed by 0 bases and 4 bases, with 12 bases remaining between them. This CDR3 comprises 14 residues. Germline V CDR1 and CDR2: DFQATT, SNEGSKA (reference sequence). The chain's CDR3 is CSARDSRGGTEAFF. The CDR3 nucleotides are TGCAGTGCTAGAGATTCCAGGGGTGGCACTGAAGCTTTCTTT.

The chain recombines TRBV11-2 with TRBJ1-3; D unclear. The CDR3 covers 13 residues. Looked up from germline, CDR1 is SGHAT and CDR2 is FQNNGV. V was trimmed by 5 bases and J by 0 bases, leaving 5 bases between them. The CDR3 DNA reads as TGTGCCAGCAGCCCCAGCTCTGGAAACACCATATATTTT. It specifies CASSPSSGNTIYF.

In DNA form, the CDR3 reads TGTGCCAGCAGCCCCATCGAAGGGGGGGATAGCACAGATACGCAGTATTTT. Amino acid sequence: CASSPIEGGDSTDTQYF. The chain couples TRBV4-2 to TRBJ2-3; tentative D call: TRBD2 (7 bases). Trimming took 4 bases from V and 0 from J, leaving 17 bases between them. CDR1 is LGHNA, CDR2 YNFKEQ, per germline. The CDR3 length is 17 residues.

This chain joins TRBV19 and TRBJ1-6, with D possibly being TRBD1 (6 bases). The CDR3 runs 13 residues. Germline values: CDR1 LNHDA, CDR2 SQIVND (reference sequence). V lost 5 bases to trimming and J lost 7 bases, with 9 bases between them. Written as DNA, the CDR3 is TGTGCCAGTAGTGGACAGTTCAATTCACCCCTCCACTTT. The encoded protein is CASSGQFNSPLHF.

This chain links TRBV9 with TRBJ2-1; D possibly corresponds to TRBD2 (6 bases). The V gene lost 5 bases and the J gene lost 9 bases, with 18 bases spanning the gap. This CDR3 has 14 amino acids. Germline CDR1 and CDR2: SGDLS and YYNGEE. CDR3 protein: CASSEQGRDFEQFF. Here the CDR3 DNA reads TGTGCCAGCAGTGAGCAAGGCAGGGACTTTGAGCAGTTCTTC.

The CDR3 reads CASSRDRVSEQYF. The DNA for the CDR3 is TGTGCCAGTAGTAGGGACAGGGTAAGCGAGCAGTACTTC. The chain carries TRBV19 and TRBJ2-7; 9 bases are shared with TRBD1. V shed 4 bases and J 6 bases; nucleotides not matched to a gene: 4. Looked up from germline, CDR1 is LNHDA and CDR2 is SQIVND (reference sequence). CDR3 length: 13 amino acids.

This clonotype was counted between two and nine times. The V gene is TRBV10-2, the J gene TRBJ1-2; the D is unclear. The CDR3 is 12 amino acids. V was trimmed by 8 bases and J by 4 bases, leaving 11 bases between them. Germline V gene data show CDR1 as WSHSY and CDR2 as SAAADI. The chain's CDR3 is CASAGRSYGYTF. In nucleotides, the CDR3 is TGCGCCAGCGCGGGCAGGAGCTATGGCTACACCTTC.

This clonotype was detected only a few times. This chain links TRBV10-3 with TRBJ2-1; D gene ambiguous. With 0 bases removed from V and 8 bases from J, the gap between germline ends came to 2 bases. This CDR3 is 11 amino acids long. Germline-derived CDR1 and CDR2 are ENHRY and SYGVKD. This chain's CDR3 is CAISESDEQFF. For the CDR3, the DNA is TGTGCCATCAGTGAGTCCGATGAGCAGTTCTTC.

The chain recombines TRBV7-2 with TRBJ2-7; 14 nucleotides align to TRBD2. J gave up 5 bases and V 4 bases, and 4 bases lay outside the gene matches. This CDR3 is built from 15 residues. The germline V gene has CDR1 SGHTA and CDR2 FQGNSA. The CDR3 DNA follows: TGTGCCAGCAGCTCTCTGACTAGCGGGAGGGACGAGCAGTACTTC. This sequence encodes CASSSLTSGRDEQYF.

This chain uses TRBV28 with TRBJ1-5, with TRBD1 matching over 7 bases. Trimming at V came to 6 bases and at J to 3 bases, leaving 8 bases not matched to a gene. The CDR3 covers 15 residues. CDR1 MDHEN and CDR2 SYDVKM come from the germline V gene. The CDR3 loop reads CASRPRTGFNQPQHF. The CDR3 DNA reads as TGTGCCAGCAGACCGAGGACAGGATTCAATCAGCCCCAGCATTTT.

The CDR3 protein is CASSYSAGGGNTIYF. The CDR3 coding sequence is TGTGCCAGCAGTTACTCGGCAGGGGGTGGAAACACCATATATTTT. The chain carries TRBV6-5 and TRBJ1-3; 7 bases fit TRBD1. J was trimmed by 3 bases and V by 0 bases; bases with no gene match: 2. The CDR3 loop spans 15 amino acids. Germline lookup yields CDR1 MNHEY and CDR2 SVGAGI.

V is TRBV4-3 and J is TRBJ1-6, with 7 bases identical to TRBD1. Germline CDR1 is LGHNA and CDR2 is YSLEER. CDR3 size: 15 residues. J lost 8 bases, V lost 4 bases, and 8 bases had no gene match. CDR3 residues: CASSRDREGYSPLHF. In DNA form, the CDR3 reads TGCGCCAGCAGCCGAGACAGGGAAGGGTATTCACCCCTCCACTTT.

The gene calls are TRBV21-1 and TRBJ2-7. TRBV21-1 is a pseudogene. This CDR3 is built from 9 residues. The CDR3 protein is CASSYEQYF. The DNA for the CDR3 is TGTGCCAGCAGCTACGAGCAGTACTTC.

By sample fraction, this clonotype is medium-sized. This chain connects TRBV19 to TRBJ1-5, with D maybe TRBD1 (5 bases). Germline V gene sequence: CDR1 LNHDA, CDR2 SQIVND (reference sequence). Trimming took off 8 bases at V and 2 bases at J, with 19 bases between the two ends. The CDR3 length is 16 residues. In nucleotides, the CDR3 is TGTGCCAGTCGACAGAGGGACGCCCAAGGCAATCAGCCCCAGCATTTT. It specifies CASRQRDAQGNQPQHF.

This clonotype was seen more than once but under ten times. V gene TRBV20-1 combines with J gene TRBJ1-3; D gene ambiguous. Germline CDR1 DFQATT, CDR2 SNEGSKA (reference sequence). Trimming removed 4 bases at V and 0 bases at J, with 19 bases between. CDR3 length equals 17 residues. CDR3 sequence reads: CSATPGAQRSSGNTIYF. CDR3 sequence (DNA): TGCAGTGCTACCCCAGGCGCACAGAGGAGCTCTGGAAACACCATATATTTT.